This T cell receptor beta chain was sequenced in a study of cytomegalovirus exposure and HLA in healthy donors. General observations from the study: The study designated about 180 TCR beta chains cytomegalovirus-associated. Later work found most CMV-associated TCR beta chains apparently HLA-restricted. Differences between HLA loci emerged in a later analysis of TCR association rates, with DRB1 most and HLA-C fewest. According to reports, the classifier identified cytomegalovirus status with high specificity and sensitivity.

The PCR made use of 60 Vbeta and 13 Jbeta primers. Repertoires were generated with immunoSEQ multiplex PCR, while TCRdb's copy carries only in-frame clones and drops some. Here the sample spans under 200,000 clones, 65% to 80% being singletons. The V segment lost 5 bases and the J segment 4 bases; nucleotides outside the gene matches: 5. Per germline, CDR1 LNHDA and CDR2 SQIVND (reference sequence). The CDR3 totals 15 residues. With regard to this clone: Its antigen is currently unknown.

The source of this sequence is a woman between 45 and 60 years old in good health and CMV-seropositive. This chain links TRBV19 with TRBJ2-5; 12 bases fit TRBD2. Sequenced: PBMCs. The CDR3 region has the DNA TGTGCCAGTAGTCTAGCGGGGGGGCTTGGAGAGACCCAGTACTTC. Translated: CASSLAGGLGETQYF.